One sample yielded the 21 T cell receptor beta chains listed below, sequenced in a study of cytomegalovirus exposure and HLA in healthy donors. Researchers ran the PCR with 60 Vbeta and 13 Jbeta primers. Clones were sequenced by immunoSEQ multiplex PCR, and TCRdb holds only the in-frame ones, with some missing. The table for this sample gives just over 80,000 clones. Source material: PBMCs. The receptor set was obtained from a woman aged 25 to 39 in good health and CMV-seronegative.

The chain recombines TRBV5-1 with TRBJ1-1; 11 bases are shared with TRBD1. This CDR3 has 14 amino acids. Germline loops: CDR1 SGHRS, CDR2 YFSETQ. J was trimmed by 6 bases and V by 5 bases; bases with no gene match: 6. CDR3 in DNA: TGCGCCAGCAGGCGGACAGGGGGCGCGGCTGAAGCTTTCTTT. It translates to CASRRTGGAAEAFF.

The rearrangement uses TRBV11-2 and TRBJ2-3; a weak D match, TRBD2 (5 bases). Trimming shortened V by 5 bases and J by 0 bases, and 15 bases separated the two germline ends. CDR1 and CDR2 from the germline V gene are SGHAT and FQNNGV. The CDR3 runs 16 residues. CDR3 amino acids: CASSPWVGVSTDTQYF. The CDR3 DNA reads TGTGCCAGCAGCCCTTGGGTGGGAGTTAGCACAGATACGCAGTATTTT. Variable domain in full (rest from reference TRBV11-2 and TRBJ2-3): EAGVAQSPRYKIIEKRQSVAFWCNPISGHATLYWYQQILGQGPKLLIQFQNNGVVDDSQLPKDRFSAERLKGVDSTLKIQPAKLEDSAVYLCASSPWVGVSTDTQYFGPGTRLTVL.

The rearrangement joins TRBV6-5 to TRBJ2-1, with TRBD2 identical over 7 bases. V dropped 5 bases and J dropped 5; count of bases not matched to a gene: 9. Germline V gives CDR1 MNHEY, CDR2 SVGAGI. The CDR3 is 15 amino acids. CDR3 sequence: CASSPGRGGHNEQFF. CDR3 nucleotides: TGTGCCAGCAGTCCGGGACGGGGAGGGCACAATGAGCAGTTCTTC.

V is TRBV9 and J is TRBJ2-7; TRBD1 matches at 10 bases. Trimming cost V 1 base and J 3 bases; bases outside gene matches: 7. Germline V gives CDR1 SGDLS, CDR2 YYNGEE. The CDR3 has 16 residues. CDR3 in amino acids: CASSVRDRGIIYEQYF. CDR3 in DNA: TGTGCCAGCAGCGTAAGGGACAGGGGAATCATCTACGAGCAGTACTTC.

The chain employs TRBV5-1 and TRBJ2-5; possible D gene TRBD2, 5 bases. The CDR3 contains 13 residues. V shed 1 base and J shed 4 bases, with 8 bases lying between them. Germline V CDR1 and CDR2: SGHRS, YFSETQ. CDR3: CASSLFRGETQYF. DNA for the CDR3: TGCGCCAGCAGCTTGTTCCGGGGAGAGACCCAGTACTTC.

The chain links TRBV6-6 to TRBJ2-5; 8 bases agree with TRBD2. The CDR3 has 16 amino acids. V trimming: 7 bases; J trimming: 1 base; junction bases outside the gene matches: 11. In germline, CDR1 is MNHNY, CDR2 SVGAGI (reference sequence). The CDR3 spells CASIGVAGGSQETQYF. CDR3 sequence (DNA): TGTGCCAGCATCGGGGTGGCGGGGGGCTCCCAAGAGACCCAGTACTTC.

The rearrangement links TRBV19 to TRBJ2-1; TRBD2 matches at 14 bases. V shed 6 bases, J shed 9 bases, and the junction held 4 bases outside the gene matches. The CDR3 runs to 14 residues. Germline-derived CDR1 and CDR2 are LNHDA and SQIVND (reference sequence). The CDR3 reads CASRGLAGEGEQFF. In DNA, the CDR3 is TGTGCCAGTAGGGGACTAGCGGGAGAGGGTGAGCAGTTCTTC.

V and J are TRBV9 and TRBJ2-3; D unresolved. This CDR3 has 11 amino acids. Germline lookup yields CDR1 SGDLS and CDR2 YYNGEE. V lost 4 bases, J lost 6 bases, and 6 bases lay in between. CDR3 DNA sequence: TGTGCCAGCAGCCCCGCGGATACGCAGTATTTT. It is translated as CASSPADTQYF.

V gene TRBV6-1 combines with J gene TRBJ2-2; D is perhaps TRBD2 (5 bases). Germline V lookup: CDR1 MNHNS, CDR2 SASEGT. CDR3 length: 15 amino acids. V was trimmed by 1 base and J by 5 bases, leaving 11 bases between them. CDR3 loop: CASSEGERLTGELFF. The CDR3 DNA reads TGTGCCAGCAGTGAAGGGGAGAGGCTGACCGGGGAGCTGTTTTTT.

The chain has TRBV6-5 and TRBJ1-1; no firm D call. This CDR3 is 13 amino acids long. Trimming shortened V by 3 bases and J by 0 bases, and 5 bases separated the two germline ends. The germline gives CDR1 MNHEY, CDR2 SVGAGI. CDR3: CASSYRLNTEAFF. The CDR3 DNA sequence: TGTGCCAGCAGTTATCGGTTGAACACTGAAGCTTTCTTT.

The rearrangement links TRBV5-5 to TRBJ1-1; no clear D. V lost 4 bases, J lost 3 bases, and 13 bases lay in between. The CDR3 has 14 amino acids. Germline V CDR1 and CDR2: SGHKS, YYEKEE (reference sequence). The CDR3 bases are TGTGCCAGCAGCCCGCAGGTTCGCCACACTGAAGCTTTCTTT. It yields the protein CASSPQVRHTEAFF. Looking up the rest from reference TRBV5-5 and TRBJ1-1 gives the full variable domain: DAGVTQSPTHLIKTRGQQVTLRCSPISGHKSVSWYQQVLGQGPQFIFQYYEKEERGRGNFPDRFSARQFPNYSSELNVNALLLGDSALYLCASSPQVRHTEAFFGQGTRLTVV.

J is TRBJ1-5 and V is TRBV19; possible D gene TRBD1, 6 bases. CDR1 LNHDA and CDR2 SQIVND come from the germline V gene (reference sequence). V was trimmed by 5 bases and J by 0 bases, leaving 11 bases between them. The length of the CDR3 is 15 residues. The DNA for the CDR3 is TGTGCCAGTAGTCCCGGACAGTATAGCAATCAGCCCCAGCATTTT. Its protein is CASSPGQYSNQPQHF.

As for this clone: In the same sample, other DNA sequences code for this CDR3. The gene calls are TRBV30 and TRBJ2-7, with 7 nucleotides matching TRBD2. CDR1 and CDR2 from the germline V gene are GTSNPN and SVGIG (reference sequence). With V trimmed by 3 bases and J by 1 base, 3 bases remained unmatched. This CDR3 spans 13 amino acids. The CDR3 sequence is CAWSPGLSYEQYF. CDR3 nucleotide sequence: TGTGCCTGGAGCCCGGGACTATCCTACGAGCAGTACTTC.

The CDR3 nucleotides are TGTGCCAGCAGCTTAGCGTATTCCGGGGATACGCAGTATTTT. It codes for CASSLAYSGDTQYF. The chain employs TRBV7-6 and TRBJ2-3; D ambiguous. V was shortened by 0 bases and J by 6 bases, with 10 bases between the two germline ends. The CDR3 extends over 14 amino acids. Germline assignment: CDR1 SGHVS and CDR2 FNYEAQ.

The V call is TRBV10-3, the J call TRBJ1-1; no clear D gene. The CDR3 length is 16 residues. Germline loops: CDR1 ENHRY, CDR2 SYGVKD. The V end was cut by 0 bases, the J end by 0 bases, with 11 bases between. CDR3 sequence reads: CAISESAAAMNTEAFF. In DNA form, the CDR3 reads TGTGCCATCAGTGAGTCGGCGGCGGCCATGAACACTGAAGCTTTCTTT.

This chain joins TRBV7-6 and TRBJ2-7; 10 bases map to TRBD2. This CDR3 region has 14 residues. Germline V gene sequence: CDR1 SGHVS, CDR2 FNYEAQ. V gave up 2 bases and J gave up 7 bases; unmatched junction bases: 5. CDR3 sequence reads: CASSLQSGRAEQYF. For the CDR3, the DNA is TGTGCCAGCAGCTTACAAAGCGGGAGGGCGGAGCAGTACTTC.

The V and J genes are TRBV19 and TRBJ1-2, with 12 bases matching TRBD1. This CDR3 has 16 residues. V lost 3 bases and J lost 4; bases outside the gene matches: 6. Germline assignment: CDR1 LNHDA and CDR2 SQIVND (reference sequence). CDR3 in DNA: TGTGCCAGTAGTATCCCGGGACAGGGGGCCGGCTATGGCTACACCTTC. It codes for CASSIPGQGAGYGYTF. Complete variable domain (other parts from reference TRBV19 and TRBJ1-2): DGGITQSPKYLFRKEGQNVTLSCEQNLNHDAMYWYRQDPGQGLRLIYYSQIVNDFQKGDIAEGYSVSREKKESFPLTVTSAQKNPTAFYLCASSIPGQGAGYGYTFGSGTRLTVV.

CDR3 protein: CAWSVGTGAEAFF. The CDR3 nucleotides are TGTGCCTGGAGTGTTGGGACAGGGGCTGAAGCTTTCTTT. The chain recombines TRBV30 with TRBJ1-1, with TRBD1 matching 10 bases. Trimming took 0 bases from V and 6 from J; bases not matched to a gene: 1. The germline V gene has CDR1 GTSNPN and CDR2 SVGIG (reference sequence). The CDR3 runs 13 residues.

V gene TRBV7-9 combines with J gene TRBJ1-1; no clear D. V shed 2 bases and J shed 4 bases, with 5 bases lying between them. Germline V gives CDR1 SEHNR, CDR2 FQNEAQ (reference sequence). This CDR3 is built from 12 residues. DNA for the CDR3: TGTGCCAGCAGCTTAATCGGCACTGAAGCTTTCTTT. This sequence encodes CASSLIGTEAFF.

The chain is built from TRBV18 and TRBJ1-1; no clear D. CDR3 size: 15 residues. The ends were cut back, 3 bases at V and 1 base at J, with 12 bases in the middle. The germline V gene encodes CDR1 KGHSH and CDR2 LQKENI. The CDR3 DNA reads as TGTGCCAGCTCACCTGACATGTTGCGGAACACTGAAGCTTTCTTT. Translated, it gives CASSPDMLRNTEAFF.

The chain has TRBV5-1 and TRBJ1-6, with 9 bases that match TRBD1. The CDR3 runs to 13 residues. Germline-derived CDR1 and CDR2 are SGHRS and YFSETQ. V was pared by 6 bases and J by 7 bases, with 2 bases of the junction left unmatched. The CDR3 here is CASKGTGNSPLHF. CDR3 bases: TGCGCCAGCAAAGGGACAGGGAATTCACCCCTCCACTTT.